The rows below give T cell receptor beta chains drawn from one sample of a study of Ad26.COV2.S vaccination and SARS-CoV-2 variants. TCRdb keeps only in-frame clones here, not all; method: immunoSEQ multiplex PCR. The sample has about 320,000 clones, roughly 90% seen once. The material was peripheral blood, obtained in a trial of Ad26.COV2.S vaccine versus placebo. The receptors come from a person aged 18-65 years who received the Ad26.COV2.S COVID-19 vaccine or a placebo. Both conserved end residues are part of each CDR3. D genes are given only for firm matches. A clone size is listed for some rows: how often the clone was seen (once, few, many), or a class if it is expanded.

TRBJ1-5 | TRBV7-9 | - | TRBD1 | CASSFGQGLSNQPQHF | TGTGCCAGCAGCTTTGGACAGGGACTGAGCAATCAGCCCCAGCATTTT
TRBJ2-3 | TRBV27 | - | - | CASSLRESGTDTQYF | TGTGCCAGCAGCCTCCGAGAGAGTGGCACAGATACGCAGTATTTT
TRBJ2-5 | TRBV5-8 | - | - | CASSQGTVSETQYF | TGTGCCAGCAGCCAAGGGACCGTATCGGAGACCCAGTACTTC
TRBJ2-1 | TRBV12-5 | - | TRBD2 | CASARPGGGYNEQFF | TGTGCTAGTGCCCGCCCGGGCGGGGGCTACAATGAGCAGTTCTTC
TRBJ1-5 | TRBV18 | - | - | CASSLARDGSQPQHF | TGTGCCAGCTCATTAGCACGGGACGGGAGTCAGCCCCAGCATTTT
TRBJ1-1 | TRBV7-9 | - | - | CASSSKKTEGPEAFF | TGTGCCAGCAGCTCCAAAAAGACAGAGGGGCCTGAAGCTTTCTTT
TRBJ1-1 | TRBV11-3 | - | - | CASKPWGDGTEAFF | TGTGCCAGCAAACCCTGGGGGGACGGCACTGAAGCTTTCTTT
TRBJ2-1 | TRBV27 | - | TRBD2 | CASSLSIGGRNEQFF | TGTGCCAGCAGTTTATCGATCGGGGGGAGAAATGAGCAGTTCTTC
TRBJ1-1 | TRBV10-2 | once | TRBD1 | CASTRRLYRGAEAFF | TGCGCCAGCACCCGGAGACTTTACAGGGGCGCTGAAGCTTTCTTT
TRBJ1-6 | TRBV19 | few | TRBD1 | CASSIGTGQNSPLHF | TGTGCCAGTAGTATCGGGACAGGGCAAAATTCACCCCTCCACTTT
TRBJ2-7 | TRBV3-1/TRBV3-2 | - | TRBD1 | CASSQGLGQGERSEQYF | TGTGCCAGCAGCCAAGGGTTGGGACAGGGTGAGAGAAGCGAGCAGTACTTC
TRBJ1-5 | TRBV2 | - | - | CASSEGRIRGDQPQHF | TGTGCCAGCAGTGAAGGAAGGATTAGAGGGGATCAGCCCCAGCATTTT
TRBJ1-6 | TRBV12-5 | - | TRBD1 | CASGLDPRDRVPYSPLHF | TGTGCTAGTGGTTTGGACCCCCGGGACAGGGTCCCTTATTCACCCCTCCACTTT
TRBJ2-1 | TRBV28 | - | - | CASSLPPSYNEQFF | TGTGCCAGCAGCCTCCCGCCCTCTTACAATGAGCAGTTCTTC
TRBJ1-4 | TRBV6-4 | - | - | CASSDSYGGSEKLFF | TGTGCCAGCAGTGACTCATATGGGGGTAGTGAAAAACTGTTTTTT
TRBJ2-2 | TRBV4-1 | - | - | CASSQFGYGGELFF | TGCGCCAGCAGCCAATTTGGGTACGGCGGGGAGCTGTTTTTT
TRBJ2-2 | TRBV27 | - | - | CASRGGANTGELFF | TGTGCCAGCAGAGGGGGTGCGAACACCGGGGAGCTGTTTTTT
TRBJ2-1 | TRBV5-1 | - | - | CASSLVGSSYNEQFF | TGCGCCAGCAGCTTGGTGGGGAGCTCCTACAATGAGCAGTTCTTC
TRBJ1-2 | TRBV6-5 | - | - | CASSLDSFLSNGYTF | TGTGCCAGCAGTTTAGACTCTTTTCTCTCCAATGGCTACACCTTC
TRBJ2-4 | TRBV9 | once | - | CASSSQGLFKNIQYF | TGTGCCAGCAGCTCTCAGGGGCTGTTCAAAAACATTCAGTACTTC
TRBJ2-5 | TRBV7-9 | - | - | CASDWGANEETQYF | TGTGCCAGCGACTGGGGGGCAAATGAAGAGACCCAGTACTTC
TRBJ2-6 | TRBV3-1/TRBV3-2 | - | - | CASSPSISGANVLTF | TGTGCCAGCAGCCCCAGTATCTCTGGGGCCAACGTCCTGACTTTC
TRBJ2-7 | TRBV2 | - | - | CASSEERTDFYEQYF | TGTGCCAGCAGTGAAGAAAGGACAGACTTCTACGAGCAGTACTTC
TRBJ2-1 | TRBV6-2/TRBV6-3 | - | TRBD2 | CASSYVTSGGNEQFF | TGTGCCAGCAGTTACGTCACTAGCGGGGGGAATGAGCAGTTCTTC
TRBJ1-3 | TRBV19 | few | - | CASYRRSSGNTIYF | TGTGCCAGTTACAGGAGAAGCTCTGGAAACACCATATATTTT
TRBJ2-7 | TRBV5-8 | - | - | CASSLWTDYEQYF | TGTGCCAGCAGCTTGTGGACAGACTACGAGCAGTACTTC
TRBJ2-7 | TRBV29-1 | - | TRBD1 | CSVGTRQGQYF | TGCAGCGTCGGGACCCGACAGGGTCAGTACTTC
TRBJ2-5 | TRBV4-1 | - | - | CASSQVTGVIETQYF | TGCGCCAGCAGCCAAGTAACCGGGGTCATAGAGACCCAGTACTTC
TRBJ1-1 | TRBV27 | - | - | CASSFPGDEAFF | TGTGCCAGCAGCTTTCCTGGGGACGAAGCTTTCTTT
TRBJ1-2 | TRBV5-1 | - | - | CASSLGEGYGYTF | TGCGCCAGCAGCTTGGGGGAGGGCTATGGCTACACCTTC
TRBJ1-2 | TRBV5-4 | few | TRBD1 | CASSLGTGNTNYGYTF | TGTGCCAGCAGCTTGGGGACAGGGAATACTAACTATGGCTACACCTTC
TRBJ1-1 | TRBV7-9 | - | - | CASSLGGRGEAFF | TGTGCCAGCAGCTTAGGGGGTAGGGGAGAAGCTTTCTTT
TRBJ1-2 | TRBV7-2 | - | TRBD1 | CASSVDRGGDGYTF | TGTGCCAGCAGCGTGGACAGGGGTGGGGATGGCTACACCTTC
TRBJ1-2 | TRBV7-2 | - | - | CASSQRFRGPLANYGYTF | TGTGCCAGCAGCCAAAGGTTCAGGGGTCCGTTAGCAAACTATGGCTACACCTTC
TRBJ2-1 | TRBV18 | - | - | CASMGADKSPYEQFF | TGTGCGTCAATGGGGGCAGACAAATCACCTTACGAGCAGTTCTTC
TRBJ2-5 | TRBV4-3 | - | - | CASSQDPPASIPTETQYF | TGCGCCAGCAGCCAAGACCCCCCAGCTAGCATACCTACAGAGACCCAGTACTTC
TRBJ1-1 | TRBV2 | - | - | CASSGDSNTEAFF | TGTGCCAGCAGTGGCGATTCAAACACTGAAGCTTTCTTT
TRBJ1-1 | TRBV30 | - | TRBD1 | CAWSGLRGHAFF | TGTGCCTGGAGTGGCCTCAGGGGGCACGCTTTCTTT
TRBJ2-1 | TRBV19 | - | TRBD1 | CASSTQGLRVSSYNEQFF | TGTGCCAGTAGTACACAGGGGCTCCGGGTAAGCTCCTACAATGAGCAGTTCTTC
TRBJ1-4 | TRBV5-1 | - | - | CASSSSGDYEKLFF | TGCGCCAGCAGCTCTTCAGGGGACTACGAAAAACTGTTTTTT
TRBJ1-1 | TRBV3-1/TRBV3-2 | - | - | CASSQGKGEAFF | TGTGCCAGCAGCCAAGGGAAAGGAGAAGCTTTCTTT
TRBJ1-1 | TRBV5-6 | - | - | CASSFTTGIGTEAFF | TGTGCCAGCAGCTTTACCACAGGGATAGGGACTGAAGCTTTCTTT
TRBJ2-1 | TRBV2 | - | TRBD2 | CASSGGIGRNEQFF | TGTGCCAGCAGTGGGGGAATCGGGAGGAATGAGCAGTTCTTC
TRBJ1-2 | TRBV5-1 | - | - | CASSLVAGENYGYTF | TGCGCCAGCAGCTTGGTAGCAGGAGAAAACTATGGCTACACCTTC
TRBJ1-4 | TRBV5-5 | - | - | CASSLQGDEKLFF | TGTGCCAGCAGCTTACAGGGCGACGAAAAACTGTTTTTT